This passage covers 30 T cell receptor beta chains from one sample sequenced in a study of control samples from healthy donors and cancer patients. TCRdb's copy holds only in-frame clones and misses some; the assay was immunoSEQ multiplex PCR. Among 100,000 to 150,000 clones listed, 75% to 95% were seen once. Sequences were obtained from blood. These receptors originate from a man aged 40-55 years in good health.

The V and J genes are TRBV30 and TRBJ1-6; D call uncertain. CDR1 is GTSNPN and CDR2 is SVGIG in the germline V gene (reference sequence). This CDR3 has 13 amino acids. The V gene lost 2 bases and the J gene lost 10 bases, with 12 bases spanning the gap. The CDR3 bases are TGTGCCTGGAGTACACGGGCTAGGTCACCCCTCCACTTT. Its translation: CAWSTRARSPLHF.

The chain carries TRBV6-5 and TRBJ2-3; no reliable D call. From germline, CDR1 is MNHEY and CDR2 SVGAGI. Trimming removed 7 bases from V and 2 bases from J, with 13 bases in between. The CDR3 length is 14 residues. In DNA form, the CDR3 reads TGTGCCAGCATGGTGGGCCCTAACACAGATACGCAGTATTTT. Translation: CASMVGPNTDTQYF.

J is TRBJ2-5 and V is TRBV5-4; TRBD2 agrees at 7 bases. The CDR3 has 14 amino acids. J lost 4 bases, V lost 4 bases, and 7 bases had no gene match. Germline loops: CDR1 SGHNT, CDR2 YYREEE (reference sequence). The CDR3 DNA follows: TGTGCCAGCAGCGCCTGGACTAGAGGAGAGACCCAGTACTTC. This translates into CASSAWTRGETQYF. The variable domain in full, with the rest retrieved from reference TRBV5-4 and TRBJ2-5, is ETGVTQSPTHLIKTRGQQVTLRCSSQSGHNTVSWYQQALGQGPQFIFQYYREEENGRGNFPPRFSGLQFPNYSSELNVNALELDDSALYLCASSAWTRGETQYFGPGTRLLVL.

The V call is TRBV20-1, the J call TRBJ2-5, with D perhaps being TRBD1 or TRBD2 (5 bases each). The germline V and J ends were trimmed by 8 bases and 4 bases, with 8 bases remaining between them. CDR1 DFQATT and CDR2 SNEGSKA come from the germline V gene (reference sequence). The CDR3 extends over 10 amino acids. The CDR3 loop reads CSTGTETQYF. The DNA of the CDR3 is TGCAGTACCGGGACAGAGACCCAGTACTTC.

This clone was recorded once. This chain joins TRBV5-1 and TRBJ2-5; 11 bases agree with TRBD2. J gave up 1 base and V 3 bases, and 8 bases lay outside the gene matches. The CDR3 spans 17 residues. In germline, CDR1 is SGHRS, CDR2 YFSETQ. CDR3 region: CASSSWTSGRIQETQYF. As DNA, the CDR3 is TGCGCCAGCAGCTCCTGGACTAGCGGGCGAATCCAAGAGACCCAGTACTTC. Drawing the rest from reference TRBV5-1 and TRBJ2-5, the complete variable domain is KAGVTQTPRYLIKTRGQQVTLSCSPISGHRSVSWYQQTPGQGLQFLFEYFSETQRNKGNFPGRFSGRQFSNSRSEMNVSTLELGDSALYLCASSSWTSGRIQETQYFGPGTRLLVL.

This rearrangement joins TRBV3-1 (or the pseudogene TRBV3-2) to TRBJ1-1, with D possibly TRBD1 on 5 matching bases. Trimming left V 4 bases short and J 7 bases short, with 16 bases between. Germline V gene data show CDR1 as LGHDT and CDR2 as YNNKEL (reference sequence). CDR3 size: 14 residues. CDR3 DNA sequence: TGTGCCAGCAGCCGAGGCGGGGGAGTGGGTGAAGCTTTCTTT. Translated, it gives CASSRGGGVGEAFF.

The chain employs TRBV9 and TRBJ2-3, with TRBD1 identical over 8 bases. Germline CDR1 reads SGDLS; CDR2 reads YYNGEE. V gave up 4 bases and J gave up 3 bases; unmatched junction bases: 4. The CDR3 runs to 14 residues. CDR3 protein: CASSTRGQTDTQYF. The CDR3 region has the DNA TGTGCCAGCAGCACCAGGGGGCAAACAGATACGCAGTATTTT.

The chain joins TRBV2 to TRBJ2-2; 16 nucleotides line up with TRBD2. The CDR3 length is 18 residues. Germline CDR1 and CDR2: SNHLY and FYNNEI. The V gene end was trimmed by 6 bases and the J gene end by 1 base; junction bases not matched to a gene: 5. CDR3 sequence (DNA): TGTGCCAGCAGGGCGGGACTAGCGGGGGGGAAGAACACCGGGGAGCTGTTTTTT. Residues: CASRAGLAGGKNTGELFF.

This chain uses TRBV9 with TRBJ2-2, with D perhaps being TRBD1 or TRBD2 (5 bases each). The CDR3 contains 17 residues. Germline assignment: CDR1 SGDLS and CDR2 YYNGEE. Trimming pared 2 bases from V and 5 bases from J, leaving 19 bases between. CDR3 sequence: CASSVAPGDGATGELFF. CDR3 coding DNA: TGTGCCAGCAGCGTTGCACCCGGGGACGGTGCAACCGGGGAGCTGTTTTTT.

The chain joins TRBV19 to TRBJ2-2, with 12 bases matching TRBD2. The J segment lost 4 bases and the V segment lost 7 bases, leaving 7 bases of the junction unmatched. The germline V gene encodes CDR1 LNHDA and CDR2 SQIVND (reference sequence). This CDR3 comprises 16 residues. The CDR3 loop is CASNPKLAGGTGELFF. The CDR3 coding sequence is TGTGCCAGTAACCCCAAACTAGCGGGGGGCACCGGGGAGCTGTTTTTT.

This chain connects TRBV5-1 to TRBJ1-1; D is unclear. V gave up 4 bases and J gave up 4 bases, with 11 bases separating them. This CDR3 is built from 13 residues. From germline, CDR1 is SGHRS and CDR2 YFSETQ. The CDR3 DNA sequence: TGCGCCAGCAGCCCCCATTCGGGCACTGAAGCTTTCTTT. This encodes CASSPHSGTEAFF.

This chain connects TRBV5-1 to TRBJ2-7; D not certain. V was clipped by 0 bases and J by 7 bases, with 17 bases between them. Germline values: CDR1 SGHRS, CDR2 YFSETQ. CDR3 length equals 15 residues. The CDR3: CASSLGIRHRWEQYF. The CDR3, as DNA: TGCGCCAGCAGCTTGGGGATACGACACCGCTGGGAGCAGTACTTC.

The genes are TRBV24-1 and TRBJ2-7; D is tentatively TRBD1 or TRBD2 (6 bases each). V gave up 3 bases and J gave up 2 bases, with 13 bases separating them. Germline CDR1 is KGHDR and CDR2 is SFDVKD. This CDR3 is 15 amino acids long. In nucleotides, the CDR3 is TGTGCCACCAGTGATAGGGGGGCAGGGGCCTACGAGCAGTACTTC. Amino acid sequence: CATSDRGAGAYEQYF.

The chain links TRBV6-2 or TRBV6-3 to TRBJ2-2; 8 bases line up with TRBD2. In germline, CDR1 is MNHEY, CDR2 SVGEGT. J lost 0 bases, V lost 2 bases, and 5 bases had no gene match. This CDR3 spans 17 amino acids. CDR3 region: CASSYKPGGANTGELFF. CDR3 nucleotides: TGTGCCAGCAGTTACAAGCCCGGGGGGGCGAACACCGGGGAGCTGTTTTTT.

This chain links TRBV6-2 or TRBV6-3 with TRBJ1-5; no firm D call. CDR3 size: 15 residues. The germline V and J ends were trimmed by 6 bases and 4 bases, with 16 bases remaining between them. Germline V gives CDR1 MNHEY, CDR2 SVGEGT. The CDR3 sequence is CASSPRASGNQPQHF. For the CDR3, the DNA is TGTGCCAGCAGCCCCCGGGCCTCGGGAAATCAGCCCCAGCATTTT.

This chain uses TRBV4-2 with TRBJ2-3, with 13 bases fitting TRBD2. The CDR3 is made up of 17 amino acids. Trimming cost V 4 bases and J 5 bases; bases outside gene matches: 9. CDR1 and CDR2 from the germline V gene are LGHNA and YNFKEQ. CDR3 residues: CASSRGTSGVRLDTQYF. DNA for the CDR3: TGTGCCAGCAGCCGGGGGACTAGCGGGGTTCGGTTAGATACGCAGTATTTT.

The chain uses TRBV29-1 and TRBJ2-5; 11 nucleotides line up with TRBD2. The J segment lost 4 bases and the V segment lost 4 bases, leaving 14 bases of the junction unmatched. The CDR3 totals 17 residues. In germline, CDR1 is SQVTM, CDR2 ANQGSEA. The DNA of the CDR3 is TGCAGCGTTGCCCGGCTAGCGGGGGGTAAGAACGTAGAGACCCAGTACTTC. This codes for CSVARLAGGKNVETQYF.

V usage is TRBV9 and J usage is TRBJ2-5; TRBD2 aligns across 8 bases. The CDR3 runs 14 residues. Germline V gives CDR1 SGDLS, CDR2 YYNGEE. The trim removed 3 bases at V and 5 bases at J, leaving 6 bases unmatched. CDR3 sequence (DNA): TGTGCCAGCAGCGCCCGGGGGGGCTTGGAGACCCAGTACTTC. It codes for CASSARGGLETQYF.

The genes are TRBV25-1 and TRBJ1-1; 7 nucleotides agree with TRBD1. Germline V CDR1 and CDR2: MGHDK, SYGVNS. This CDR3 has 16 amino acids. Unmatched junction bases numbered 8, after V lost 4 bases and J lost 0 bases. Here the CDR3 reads CASSARGIRMNTEAFF. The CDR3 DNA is TGTGCCAGCAGTGCCAGGGGGATTCGAATGAACACTGAAGCTTTCTTT.

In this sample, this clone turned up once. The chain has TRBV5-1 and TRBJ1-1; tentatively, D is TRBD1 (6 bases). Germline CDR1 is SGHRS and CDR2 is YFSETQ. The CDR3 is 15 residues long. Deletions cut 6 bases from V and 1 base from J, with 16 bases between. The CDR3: CASKRGAFENTEAFF. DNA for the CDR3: TGCGCCAGCAAAAGGGGGGCCTTTGAGAACACTGAAGCTTTCTTT. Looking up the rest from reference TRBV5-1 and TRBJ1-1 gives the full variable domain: KAGVTQTPRYLIKTRGQQVTLSCSPISGHRSVSWYQQTPGQGLQFLFEYFSETQRNKGNFPGRFSGRQFSNSRSEMNVSTLELGDSALYLCASKRGAFENTEAFFGQGTRLTVV.

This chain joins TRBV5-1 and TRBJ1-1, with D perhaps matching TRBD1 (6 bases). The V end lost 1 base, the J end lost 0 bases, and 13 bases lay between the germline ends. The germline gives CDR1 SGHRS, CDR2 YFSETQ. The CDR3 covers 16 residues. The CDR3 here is CASSLYTRTVNTEAFF. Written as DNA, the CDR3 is TGCGCCAGCAGCTTGTATACAAGGACAGTGAACACTGAAGCTTTCTTT.

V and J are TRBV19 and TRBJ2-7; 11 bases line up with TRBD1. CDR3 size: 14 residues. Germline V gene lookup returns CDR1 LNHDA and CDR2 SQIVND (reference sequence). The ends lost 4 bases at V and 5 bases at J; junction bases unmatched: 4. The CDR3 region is CASSNGQGANEQYF. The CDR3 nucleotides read TGTGCCAGTAGTAACGGACAGGGGGCCAACGAGCAGTACTTC. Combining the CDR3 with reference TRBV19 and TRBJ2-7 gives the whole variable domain DGGITQSPKYLFRKEGQNVTLSCEQNLNHDAMYWYRQDPGQGLRLIYYSQIVNDFQKGDIAEGYSVSREKKESFPLTVTSAQKNPTAFYLCASSNGQGANEQYFGPGTRLTVT.

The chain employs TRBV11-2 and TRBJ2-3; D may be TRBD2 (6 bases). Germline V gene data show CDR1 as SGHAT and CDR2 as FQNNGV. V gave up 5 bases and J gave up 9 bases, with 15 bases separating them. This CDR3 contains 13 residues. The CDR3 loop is CASSPETGVTQYF. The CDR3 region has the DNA TGTGCCAGCAGCCCCGAGACGGGGGTAACGCAGTATTTT.

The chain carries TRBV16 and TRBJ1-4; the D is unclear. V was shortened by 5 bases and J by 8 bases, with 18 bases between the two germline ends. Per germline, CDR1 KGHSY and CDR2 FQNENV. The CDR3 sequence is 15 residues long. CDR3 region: CASSTSRQTIEKLFF. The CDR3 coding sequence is TGTGCCAGCAGCACCAGTCGGCAGACCATAGAAAAACTGTTTTTT. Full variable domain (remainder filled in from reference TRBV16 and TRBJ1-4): GEEVAQTPKHLVRGEGQKAKLYCAPIKGHSYVFWYQQVLKNEFKFLISFQNENVFDETGMPKERFSAKCLPNSPCSLEIQATKLEDSAVYFCASSTSRQTIEKLFFGSGTQLSVL.

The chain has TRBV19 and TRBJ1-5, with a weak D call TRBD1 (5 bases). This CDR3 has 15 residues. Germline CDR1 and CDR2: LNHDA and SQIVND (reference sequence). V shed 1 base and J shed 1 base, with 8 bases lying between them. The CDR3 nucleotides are TGTGCCAGTAGTATAGCGACAGACAGCAATCAGCCCCAGCATTTT. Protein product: CASSIATDSNQPQHF.

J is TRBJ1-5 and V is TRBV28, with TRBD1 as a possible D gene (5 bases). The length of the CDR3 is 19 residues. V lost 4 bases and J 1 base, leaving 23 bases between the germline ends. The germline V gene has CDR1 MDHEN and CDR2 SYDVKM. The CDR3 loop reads CASSYHLATERDSNQPQHF. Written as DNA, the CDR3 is TGTGCCAGCAGTTACCACCTAGCGACAGAGAGAGACAGCAATCAGCCCCAGCATTTT.

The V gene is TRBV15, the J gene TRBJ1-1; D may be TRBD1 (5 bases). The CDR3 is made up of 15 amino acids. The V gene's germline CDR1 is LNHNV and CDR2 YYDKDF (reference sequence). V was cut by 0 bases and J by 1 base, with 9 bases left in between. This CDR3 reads CATSRDLGPNTEAFF. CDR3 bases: TGTGCCACCAGCAGAGACTTGGGACCGAACACTGAAGCTTTCTTT.

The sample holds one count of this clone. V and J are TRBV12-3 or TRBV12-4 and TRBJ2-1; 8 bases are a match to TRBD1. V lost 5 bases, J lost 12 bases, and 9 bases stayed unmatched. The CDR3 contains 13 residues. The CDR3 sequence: CASSKDRGGPQFF. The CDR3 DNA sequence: TGTGCCAGCAGTAAAGACAGGGGAGGTCCGCAGTTCTTC.

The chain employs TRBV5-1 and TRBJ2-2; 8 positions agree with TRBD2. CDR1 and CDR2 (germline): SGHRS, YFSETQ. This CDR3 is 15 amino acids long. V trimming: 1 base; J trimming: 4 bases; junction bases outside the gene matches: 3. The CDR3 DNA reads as TGCGCCAGCAGCTTGAACCTAGCGGGCACCGGGGAGCTGTTTTTT. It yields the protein CASSLNLAGTGELFF.

Here the CDR3 reads CASIQTPDNEQFF. In DNA form, the CDR3 reads TGTGCCAGCATCCAGACGCCTGACAATGAGCAGTTCTTC. The chain carries TRBV25-1 and TRBJ2-1; no firm D call. CDR3 length: 13 amino acids. Germline assignment: CDR1 MGHDK and CDR2 SYGVNS. V was trimmed by 7 bases and J by 5 bases, leaving 12 bases between them.